Listed below are T cell receptor beta chains from one sample, sequenced in a study of cytomegalovirus exposure and HLA in healthy donors. Sequenced by immunoSEQ multiplex PCR; TCRdb stores in-frame clones only, minus some. The repertoire holds about 190,000 clones, with about 85% as singletons. The sequenced sample consisted of PBMCs. The receptor set was obtained from a boy between 2 and 15 years old in good health and CMV-seronegative. CDR3s include the opening cysteine and the closing phenylalanine or tryptophan. D genes are given only for firm matches. Only some rows state a clone size, as once, few, many or a class for expanded clones.

V gene,clone size,J gene,CDR3 length,D gene,CDR3 DNA,CDR3 protein
TRBV27,NA,TRBJ1-1,15,NA,TGTGCCAGCAGATCGATCAAAACAGATTCCACTGAAGCTTTCTTT,CASRSIKTDSTEAFF
TRBV27,NA,TRBJ2-4,19,NA,TGTGCCAGCAGTTTGTTCCCCCCACAGGGATACACAGCCAAAAACATTCAGTACTTC,CASSLFPPQGYTAKNIQYF
TRBV19,few,TRBJ1-1,13,NA,TGTGCCAGTAGTATTCAGGGCTCCACTGAAGCTTTCTTT,CASSIQGSTEAFF
TRBV27,NA,TRBJ2-1,13,NA,TGTGCCAGTTCTGGACTACTCTACAATGAGCAGTTCTTC,CASSGLLYNEQFF
TRBV2,NA,TRBJ2-6,15,NA,TGTGCCAGCAGTGAAGACAGGTCTGGGGCCAACGTCCTGACTTTC,CASSEDRSGANVLTF
TRBV5-1,once,TRBJ1-6,17,NA,TGCGCCAGCAGCTTGGCCCAGGGGCCCGGTTCAAATTCACCCCTCCACTTT,CASSLAQGPGSNSPLHF
TRBV11-2,NA,TRBJ2-7,17,NA,TGTGCCAGCAGCTTACTCCCCCTCCGGACAGACTCCTACGAGCAGTACTTC,CASSLLPLRTDSYEQYF
TRBV4-1,NA,TRBJ1-5,16,TRBD1,TGCGCCAGCAGCCAAGTATCTCCTACAGGGGATCAGCCCCAGCATTTT,CASSQVSPTGDQPQHF
TRBV14,NA,TRBJ2-1,11,NA,TGTGCCAGCAGCCAAGGAGGCGAGCAGTTCTTC,CASSQGGEQFF
TRBV10-3,NA,TRBJ1-1,13,TRBD1,TGTGCCATCAGTGGAAACCGGGACAGGGGAGGTTTCTTT,CAISGNRDRGGFF
TRBV29-1,NA,TRBJ1-2,13,TRBD1,TGCAGCGTTGGGACGGGACAGGGATATGGCTACACCTTC,CSVGTGQGYGYTF
TRBV2,NA,TRBJ2-2,13,NA,TGTGCCAGCAGTCCCCGGGACACCGGGGAGCTGTTTTTT,CASSPRDTGELFF
TRBV10-2,NA,TRBJ1-4,15,TRBD1,TGCGCCAGCAGTCCCTCGACAGGGTCCCTTGAAAAACTGTTTTTT,CASSPSTGSLEKLFF
TRBV5-4,NA,TRBJ2-7,14,NA,TGTGCCAGCAGCTTGAGAGGCACCGCCTACGAGCAGTACTTC,CASSLRGTAYEQYF
TRBV4-2,NA,TRBJ2-1,17,TRBD2,TGTGCCAGCAGCCAAGAGATGGGGCTAGCGGGCATAAATGAGCAGTTCTTC,CASSQEMGLAGINEQFF
TRBV18,NA,TRBJ2-1,14,NA,TGTGCCAGCTCACCGGCGGGATCCTACAATGAGCAGTTCTTC,CASSPAGSYNEQFF
TRBV7-2,NA,TRBJ2-5,14,NA,TGTGCCAGCAGCTTAGGGGGGGGCGCGGAGACCCAGTACTTC,CASSLGGGAETQYF
TRBV7-2,NA,TRBJ2-7,14,NA,TGTGCCAGCAGCTTATGGGGGGGGGCTAGCGAGCAGTACTTC,CASSLWGGASEQYF
TRBV10-2,NA,TRBJ2-2,14,NA,TGCGCCAGCATCAAGGGAGTGAACACCGGGGAGCTGTTTTTT,CASIKGVNTGELFF
TRBV5-1,NA,TRBJ2-5,18,TRBD1,TGCGCCAGCAGCTTTCTACTGTGGACGGGACAGACCCAAGAGACCCAGTACTTC,CASSFLLWTGQTQETQYF
TRBV7-2,NA,TRBJ2-7,16,TRBD2,TGTGCCAGCAGCCCCGGTGATAGCGGGGCCTCCTACGAGCAGTACTTC,CASSPGDSGASYEQYF
TRBV11-2,NA,TRBJ2-2,14,NA,TGTGCCAGCAGCTTAGCGGGTCGGCAGGGGAGGCTGTTTTTT,CASSLAGRQGRLFF
TRBV30,NA,TRBJ2-3,18,TRBD2,TGTGCCTGGAGTCCGGTTCGAACTAGCGGGGGGAACACAGATACGCAGTATTTT,CAWSPVRTSGGNTDTQYF
TRBV5-1,once,TRBJ2-1,14,NA,TGCGCCAGCAGGGCGGATCTCTCCTACAATGAGCAGTTCTTC,CASRADLSYNEQFF
TRBV7-9,NA,TRBJ2-1,15,NA,TGTGCCAGCAGCCCCGGTCTGGGGGGAATGGATGAGCAGTTCTTC,CASSPGLGGMDEQFF
TRBV7-3,NA,TRBJ1-6,15,NA,TGTGCCAGCAGCTTTGACAGCTCCTATAATTCACCCCTCCACTTT,CASSFDSSYNSPLHF
TRBV10-2,NA,TRBJ2-3,17,NA,TGCGCCAGCATTGGTCCCTTCGAGCGTAGAAGCACAGATACGCAGTATTTT,CASIGPFERRSTDTQYF
TRBV5-1,NA,TRBJ1-2,15,NA,TGCGCCAGCAGCTTGACGGGGAAAGGAGGGGAAGGCTACACCTTC,CASSLTGKGGEGYTF
TRBV7-2,NA,TRBJ1-6,13,TRBD1,TGTGCCAGCAGCCCACGACAGGGTTCACCCCTCCACTTT,CASSPRQGSPLHF
TRBV19,NA,TRBJ1-6,14,NA,TGTGCCAGTAGTATCAAACAGGGTAATTCACCCCTCCACTTT,CASSIKQGNSPLHF
TRBV13,NA,TRBJ2-2,16,TRBD1,TGTGCCAGCAGCTTATGGGACAGGGGCGACACCGGGGAGCTGTTTTTT,CASSLWDRGDTGELFF
TRBV6-5,NA,TRBJ2-7,15,TRBD2,TGTGCCAGCAGTTACGGGCTAGCGGACTCCTACGAGCAGTACTTC,CASSYGLADSYEQYF
TRBV5-4,NA,TRBJ1-5,15,TRBD1,TGTGCCAGCAGCTTGGATGGGACAGGGAATCAGCCCCAGCATTTT,CASSLDGTGNQPQHF
TRBV11-2,NA,TRBJ2-1,16,TRBD2,TGTGCCAGCATCCCCGCCGGGGGGTTTCAATGGAATGAGCAGTTCTTC,CASIPAGGFQWNEQFF
TRBV7-6,NA,TRBJ2-2,13,NA,TGTGCCAGCAGATTCAGGGTTGACGGGGAGCTGTTTTTT,CASRFRVDGELFF
TRBV5-1,few,TRBJ2-6,17,TRBD1,TGCGCCAGCAGCGCGGGACAGGGGGCTTCTGGGGCCAACGTCCTGACTTTC,CASSAGQGASGANVLTF
TRBV7-9,NA,TRBJ1-2,13,NA,TGTGCCATCATTGGGGTTCGGGGTGATGGCTACACCTTC,CAIIGVRGDGYTF
TRBV9,NA,TRBJ1-5,14,NA,TGTGCCAGCAGCGCCCGCGGGGGGGGGCAGCCCCAGCATTTT,CASSARGGGQPQHF
TRBV9,NA,TRBJ1-1,14,NA,TGTGCCAGCAGCGTCGACAGTTTGAACACTGAAGCTTTCTTT,CASSVDSLNTEAFF
TRBV27,NA,TRBJ2-1,17,TRBD2,TGTGCCAGCAGTCCCTACTCCGGGACTAGTCGTCGCCATGAGCAGTTCTTC,CASSPYSGTSRRHEQFF
TRBV10-3,NA,TRBJ2-2,12,NA,TGTGCCATCAGTGATTATCCTAGCGAGCTGTTTTTT,CAISDYPSELFF
TRBV9,NA,TRBJ1-5,15,NA,TGTGCCAGCAGCGCCGGGGTTGAGAGCAATCAGCCCCAGCATTTT,CASSAGVESNQPQHF
TRBV19,NA,TRBJ1-1,14,NA,TGTGCCAGTAGTATCTCAGGGGCGTATACTGAAGCTTTCTTT,CASSISGAYTEAFF
TRBV7-8,NA,TRBJ1-1,15,TRBD1,TGTGCCAGCAGCTCACAGGGGGCGGTCGACACTGAAGCTTTCTTT,CASSSQGAVDTEAFF
TRBV27,NA,TRBJ1-4,14,TRBD1,TGTGCCAGCAGTCCCGGGACAGTTTTGGAAAAACTGTTTTTT,CASSPGTVLEKLFF